This T cell receptor beta chain was profiled in a study of T cells in Graves' hyperthyroidism and ophthalmopathy. This CDR3 is built from 12 residues. CDR1 is SQVTM, CDR2 ANQGSEA, per germline. The trim removed 7 bases at V and 3 bases at J, leaving 5 bases unmatched. This clonotype was seen at least ten times. It was RNA transcripts that yielded the amplified TCR beta CDR3 regions. When the TCR CDR3 underwent first-round RT-PCR, the HTBI primer set was used. From the multiplex PCR reads, TCRdb called clonotypes with MiXCR, one entry per CDR3 protein. The sample records a few hundred thousand distinct CDR3 sequences, roughly 13% being singletons.

This sequence originates from a woman aged 18-35 years with Graves' hyperthyroidism. The chain recombines TRBV29-1 with TRBJ2-5, with TRBD1 identical over 7 bases. The sample taken for sequencing was blood. CDR3 protein: CSGRQGKETQYF. The CDR3 DNA follows: TGCAGCGGCCGACAGGGCAAAGAGACCCAGTACTTC.